These 17 T cell receptor beta chains were sequenced from one sample in a study of PD-1 blockade in classical Hodgkin lymphoma (dated by TCRdb to the early 2020s). The method was the immunoSEQ multiplex PCR assay. Drawn from immuneACCESS, this table holds only the in-frame rearrangements with V and J called that TCRdb kept. Clones are partly lost; checked studies trace under half to an unresolved V gene and leave the rest unexplained. The sample table lists about 13,000 clones, approximately 78% of them with a count of one. The ten largest clones represent 16% of the sample. What the time point label conveys for this sample: cycle 4 day 1 (C4D1), after less than 7 weeks of nivolumab. Every trial patient had relapsed following autologous stem cell transplantation, and prior brentuximab vedotin exposure was what differed among cohorts A, B and C. Sequenced here: peripheral blood mononuclear cells (PBMCs), sampled before the fourth cycle of nivolumab. Receptors were obtained from a human donor with classical Hodgkin lymphoma.

Only a few counts were recorded for this clone. The sample holds other DNA sequences that translate to the same CDR3. The V and J genes are TRBV19 and TRBJ1-1; D remains unclear. CDR3 size: 14 residues. Germline V lookup: CDR1 LNHDA, CDR2 SQIVND (reference sequence). The germline V and J ends were trimmed by 4 bases and 4 bases, with 13 bases remaining between them. This CDR3 is CASSTPDPSTEAFF. The CDR3 region has the DNA TGTGCCAGTAGTACCCCCGACCCTAGCACTGAAGCTTTCTTT.

This sequence joins TRBV29-1 and TRBJ1-1, with D unresolved. This CDR3 contains 14 residues. Germline CDR1 is SQVTM and CDR2 is ANQGSEA. V was cut by 5 bases and J by 4 bases, with 17 bases left in between. CDR3 sequence reads: CSVHRKQHSTEAFF. CDR3 DNA: TGCAGCGTTCATCGCAAACAGCACTCCACTGAAGCTTTCTTT. The whole variable domain, filled in from reference TRBV29-1 and TRBJ1-1, reads SAVISQKPSRDICQRGTSLTIQCQVDSQVTMMFWYRQQPGQSLTLIATANQGSEATYESGFVIDKFPISRPNLTFSTLTVSNMSPEDSSIYLCSVHRKQHSTEAFFGQGTRLTVV.

The chain links TRBV4-1 to TRBJ2-3; possible D gene TRBD2, 5 bases. This CDR3 is built from 16 residues. Germline CDR1 MGHRA, CDR2 YSYEKL. Trimming shortened V by 3 bases and J by 2 bases, and 15 bases separated the two germline ends. CDR3 nucleotides: TGCGCCAGCAGCCAGTGGGCCGAGCGGTACACAGATACGCAGTATTTT. It translates to CASSQWAERYTDTQYF.

This chain joins TRBV4-3 and TRBJ2-5; TRBD2 might be the D (5 bases). In germline, CDR1 is LGHNA, CDR2 YSLEER. The CDR3 extends over 15 amino acids. V was shortened by 0 bases and J by 2 bases, with 10 bases between the two germline ends. CDR3 amino acids: CASSQDRGSQETQYF. DNA of the CDR3: TGCGCCAGCAGCCAAGATCGAGGGTCGCAAGAGACCCAGTACTTC.

This chain connects TRBV6-1 to TRBJ1-5; D unresolved. The CDR3 is 15 amino acids. In germline, CDR1 is MNHNS, CDR2 SASEGT. Trimming shortened V by 1 base and J by 8 bases, and 15 bases separated the two germline ends. The CDR3 DNA reads TGTGCCAGCAGTGAAGAGGTGGAGGGTAAGGAGCCCCAGCATTTT. Translating it yields CASSEEVEGKEPQHF.

CDR3 protein: CSVPANEQFF. In DNA, the CDR3 is TGCAGCGTCCCGGCCAATGAGCAGTTCTTC. This chain uses TRBV29-1 with TRBJ2-1, with D unresolved. V lost 6 bases and J 6 bases, leaving 6 bases between the germline ends. Germline V gene lookup returns CDR1 SQVTM and CDR2 ANQGSEA. The CDR3 runs 10 residues.

The rearrangement joins TRBV7-8 to TRBJ1-5; D is possibly TRBD1 (6 bases). There are 13 residues in the CDR3. V lost 11 bases to trimming and J lost 6 bases, with 17 bases between them. Germline CDR1 and CDR2: SGHVS and FQNEAQ. CDR3 DNA: TGTGCCGTGGGGAGGGGGGTAGGTCAGCCCCAGCATTTT. Translating gives CAVGRGVGQPQHF.

V and J are TRBV6-5 and TRBJ2-7, with a possible D match to TRBD2 (6 bases). Trimming left V 3 bases short and J 5 bases short, with 14 bases between. Germline-derived CDR1 and CDR2 are MNHEY and SVGAGI. The CDR3 loop spans 14 amino acids. The CDR3 DNA reads TGTGCCAGCAGTTATGGGGGGACTCCTAACGAGCAGTACTTC. Translating it yields CASSYGGTPNEQYF.

This clone appeared once. This rearrangement joins TRBV15 to TRBJ1-2; 7 nucleotides match TRBD1. The CDR3 spans 15 residues. V was pared by 0 bases and J by 7 bases, with 8 bases of the junction left unmatched. Germline V lookup: CDR1 LNHNV, CDR2 YYDKDF (reference sequence). CDR3 residues: CATSREGQPSAGYTF. In DNA form, the CDR3 reads TGTGCCACCAGCAGAGAGGGACAGCCCTCGGCTGGCTACACCTTC. The full variable domain, its missing parts supplied by reference TRBV15 and TRBJ1-2, is DAMVIQNPRYQVTQFGKPVTLSCSQTLNHNVMYWYQQKSSQAPKLLFHYYDKDFNNEADTPDNFQSRRPNTSFCFLDIRSPGLGDTAMYLCATSREGQPSAGYTFGSGTRLTVV.

As regards this clone: A read error may produce the germline difference seen at one junction end. The genes are TRBV20-1 and TRBJ1-4; D is unclear. Germline V lookup: CDR1 DFQATT, CDR2 SNEGSKA (reference sequence). The CDR3 length is 11 residues. The CDR3 loop reads CSATPLDGWVF. CDR3 DNA: TGCAGTGCCACCCCCCTGGACGGTTGGGTTTTT.

The genes are TRBV4-3 and TRBJ2-6; no reliable D call. Looked up from germline, CDR1 is LGHNA and CDR2 is YSLEER. V shed 3 bases and J shed 0 bases, with 9 bases lying between them. This CDR3 comprises 16 residues. CDR3 coding DNA: TGCGCCAGCAGCCATGAAACTGGCTCTGGGGCCAACGTCCTGACTTTC. This translates into CASSHETGSGANVLTF.

The V gene is TRBV4-3, the J gene TRBJ2-5; no firm D call. Germline CDR1 reads LGHNA; CDR2 reads YSLEER. CDR3 length: 15 residues. Trimming removed 4 bases from V and 5 bases from J, with 17 bases in between. CDR3 sequence (DNA): TGCGCCAGCAGCCGTACCATAGATAAGGCGGAGACCCAGTACTTC. Amino acids: CASSRTIDKAETQYF.

The rearrangement joins TRBV9 to TRBJ1-5; TRBD1 might be the D (5 bases). CDR3 length equals 14 residues. In germline, CDR1 is SGDLS, CDR2 YYNGEE. The V and J ends lost 4 bases and 4 bases respectively, with 12 bases between them. This CDR3 reads CASSKGRENQPQHF. For the CDR3, the DNA is TGTGCCAGCAGCAAGGGGAGGGAGAATCAGCCCCAGCATTTT.

The genes are TRBV4-2 and TRBJ1-1, with 9 nucleotides matching TRBD1. The V gene end was trimmed by 2 bases and the J gene end by 3 bases; junction bases not matched to a gene: 16. Germline loops: CDR1 LGHNA, CDR2 YNFKEQ. CDR3 size: 19 residues. The DNA of the CDR3 is TGTGCCAGCAGCCAAACCCCCACAGGGGGCTTTCGGGCGGACACTGAAGCTTTCTTT. This sequence encodes CASSQTPTGGFRADTEAFF.

The CDR3 loop is CASSSQDRGGEQYF. CDR3 DNA: TGTGCCAGCAGCTCACAGGACAGGGGAGGGGAGCAGTACTTC. The genes are TRBV13 and TRBJ2-7; 9 bases agree with TRBD1. The CDR3 is made up of 14 amino acids. The germline V gene has CDR1 PRHDT and CDR2 FYEKMQ (reference sequence). V shed 4 bases and J 7 bases; nucleotides not matched to a gene: 8.

The rearrangement links TRBV7-9 to TRBJ1-1, with 9 bases aligning to TRBD1. V shed 4 bases and J 1 base; nucleotides not matched to a gene: 7. There are 16 residues in the CDR3. The germline V gene encodes CDR1 SEHNR and CDR2 FQNEAQ (reference sequence). The CDR3 is CASSSRQGVENTEAFF. The DNA of the CDR3 is TGTGCCAGCAGCTCCCGACAGGGGGTGGAGAACACTGAAGCTTTCTTT.

The genes are TRBV19 and TRBJ1-2; TRBD1 is a possible D gene (5 bases). The CDR3 extends over 14 amino acids. Germline V gene data show CDR1 as LNHDA and CDR2 as SQIVND (reference sequence). CDR3 sequence (DNA): TGTGTCCGACGGGAGGGGACCGGCCCTGGGGGCTACACCTTC. It specifies CVRREGTGPGGYTF.